The clone carrying this T cell receptor beta chain came up many times. The sample belongs to a study of T cells of healthy individuals. The CDR3 is 16 amino acids. V was cut by 4 bases and J by 3 bases, with 17 bases left in between. Per the germline V gene, CDR1 is SGHDT and CDR2 is YYEEEE. Each CDR3 protein gets one entry after TCRdb re-called the 5' RACE reads with MiXCR. The sample records some 41,000 distinct CDR3 sequences, about 4.2% being singletons. The source is a human donor in good health. The rearrangement joins TRBV5-6 to TRBJ2-1; D unresolved. Here the CDR3 reads CASSPRRSQVYNEQFF. For the CDR3, the DNA is TGTGCCAGCAGCCCACGCCGTAGTCAGGTCTACAATGAGCAGTTCTTC.